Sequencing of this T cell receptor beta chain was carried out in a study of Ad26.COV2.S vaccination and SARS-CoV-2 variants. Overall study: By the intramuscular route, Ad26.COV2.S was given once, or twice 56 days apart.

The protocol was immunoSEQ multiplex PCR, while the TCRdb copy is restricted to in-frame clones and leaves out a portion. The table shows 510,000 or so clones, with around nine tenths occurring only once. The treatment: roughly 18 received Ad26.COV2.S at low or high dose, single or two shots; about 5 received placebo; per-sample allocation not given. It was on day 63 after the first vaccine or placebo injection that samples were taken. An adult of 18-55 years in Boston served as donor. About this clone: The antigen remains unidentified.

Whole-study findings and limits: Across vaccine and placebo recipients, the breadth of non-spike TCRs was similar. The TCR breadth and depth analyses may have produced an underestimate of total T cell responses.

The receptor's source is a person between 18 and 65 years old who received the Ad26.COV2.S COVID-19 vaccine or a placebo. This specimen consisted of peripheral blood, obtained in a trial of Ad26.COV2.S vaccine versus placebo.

CDR3 protein: CASSVGPRGSSTDTQYF. In DNA, the CDR3 is TGTGCCAGCAGCGTAGGCCCCAGGGGCTCTAGCACAGATACGCAGTATTTT. The V call is TRBV9, the J call TRBJ2-3; the D gene is possibly TRBD1 (6 bases). The CDR3 sequence is 17 residues long. The ends were cut back, 0 bases at V and 0 bases at J, with 14 bases in the middle. Germline lookup yields CDR1 SGDLS and CDR2 YYNGEE.